The sequence of this T cell receptor beta chain was determined in a study of T cells in localized non-small cell lung cancer. The table lists this clone with a few counts. What it recognizes is unknown. Study-wide findings and caveats: Compared with tumor, uninvolved adjacent lung displayed greater T cell clonality, ranking highest overall. Paired adjacent lung recovered a median about 60 of the top 100 tumor clones. A denser population of T cells in blood accompanied longer overall survival.

Germline V gives CDR1 SGHVS, CDR2 FNYEAQ. The CDR3 contains 14 residues. V lost 5 bases and J 6 bases, leaving 14 bases between the germline ends. Sequencing was performed with immunoSEQ multiplex PCR; in TCRdb, only in-frame clones are kept and a portion is missing. Seen here are fewer than 2,000 clones, around 28% observed once, and the top ten hold roughly 13%. The sequenced sample was normal lung tissue next to the tumor, obtained before any cancer treatment. The TCR sequence derives from a male donor at least 60 years old with stage II squamous cell lung carcinoma. V usage is TRBV7-6 and J usage is TRBJ2-1; D unclear. CDR3: CASSLGSPFNEQFF. Written as DNA, the CDR3 is TGTGCCAGCAGCCTGGGATCACCCTTCAATGAGCAGTTCTTC.